A selection of T cell receptor beta chains follows, all from one sample in a study of early stage breast cancer tumors. This table comes from immunoSEQ multiplex PCR, and its TCRdb copy is limited to in-frame clones, with some not included. The sample lists around 78,000 clones, approximately 80% seen once, with roughly 3% in the top ten. Sequencing was performed on blood. The receptors derive from a person in their sixties or seventies with breast cancer. CDR3s include the opening cysteine and the closing phenylalanine or tryptophan. D genes are given only for firm matches. Where a row states a size, it is once, few, many or the class of an expanded clone; other rows omit it.

TRBJ1-5,NA,once,TRBV4-3,CASSQGTGNQPQHF,TGCGCCAGCAGCCAGGGTACGGGCAATCAGCCCCAGCATTTT
TRBJ1-2,TRBD1,once,TRBV15,CATSRGSSKGAQSGYTF,TGTGCCACCAGCAGAGGCTCGTCGAAGGGGGCACAGAGTGGCTACACCTTC
TRBJ1-2,NA,NA,TRBV28,CASSFRYGYTF,TGTGCCAGCAGTTTTCGCTATGGCTACACCTTC
TRBJ2-1,NA,once,TRBV5-4,CASSPGPYNEQFF,TGTGCCAGCAGCCCTGGACCCTACAATGAGCAGTTCTTC
TRBJ2-2,NA,NA,TRBV5-8,CAMQGFGELFF,TGTGCCATGCAGGGGTTCGGGGAGCTGTTTTTT
TRBJ2-3,NA,once,TRBV4-1,CASSQRVGDTQYF,TGCGCCAGCAGCCAAAGGGTTGGAGATACGCAGTATTTT
TRBJ1-1,TRBD1,once,TRBV19,CASSTWTGENTEAFF,TGTGCCAGTAGTACATGGACAGGGGAAAATACTGAAGCTTTCTTT
TRBJ1-5,NA,few,TRBV7-2,CASSLDSGPLQHF,TGTGCCAGCAGCTTAGACTCAGGGCCGCTCCAGCATTTT
TRBJ2-3,NA,NA,TRBV25-1,CASSVTGVADTQYF,TGTGCCAGCAGTGTGACTGGGGTCGCAGATACGCAGTATTTT
TRBJ2-5,NA,NA,TRBV28,CASSLQPSGTQYF,TGTGCCAGCAGTTTACAGCCCTCGGGGACCCAGTACTTC
TRBJ2-1,TRBD2,NA,TRBV7-9,CASSLVGGGEQFF,TGTGCCAGCAGCTTAGTCGGGGGGGGTGAGCAGTTCTTC